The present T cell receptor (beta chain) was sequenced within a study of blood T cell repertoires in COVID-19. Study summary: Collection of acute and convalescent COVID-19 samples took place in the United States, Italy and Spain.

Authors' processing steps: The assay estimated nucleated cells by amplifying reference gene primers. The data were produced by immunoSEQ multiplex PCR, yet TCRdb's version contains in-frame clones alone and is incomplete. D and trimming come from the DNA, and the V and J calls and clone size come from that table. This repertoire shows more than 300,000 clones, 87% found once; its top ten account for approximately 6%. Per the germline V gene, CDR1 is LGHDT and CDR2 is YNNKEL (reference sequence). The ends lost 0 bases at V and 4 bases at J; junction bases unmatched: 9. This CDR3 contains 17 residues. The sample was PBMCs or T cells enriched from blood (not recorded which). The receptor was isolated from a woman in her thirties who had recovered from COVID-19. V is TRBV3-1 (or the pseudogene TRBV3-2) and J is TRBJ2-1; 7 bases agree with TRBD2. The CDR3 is CASSQDRAGETYNEQFF. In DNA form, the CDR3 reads TGTGCCAGCAGCCAAGATCGGGCGGGGGAGACATACAATGAGCAGTTCTTC.